This T cell receptor (beta chain) comes out of a study of T cell responses to AZD1222 COVID-19 vaccine. Study information: Second-dose recipients at about 4 or about 12 weeks were treated as one pooled group. General study findings and limits: The study reported that nearly half of spike-specific TCRs target unmutated variant regions. Spike-specific TCR breadth rose after two AZD1222 doses, and depth rose as well. In a largely white British group with more females than males, clonal diversity was possibly underestimated.

This clone appeared a few times. The antigen is unknown. The data were produced by immunoSEQ multiplex PCR, yet TCRdb's version contains in-frame clones alone and is incomplete. The sample lists 150,000 or so clones; 90% were seen once. Germline V gives CDR1 MNHEY, CDR2 SMNVEV (reference sequence). The CDR3 loop spans 14 amino acids. Trimming took off 2 bases at V and 6 bases at J, with 13 bases between the two ends. V and J are TRBV27 and TRBJ1-1, with D uncertain. This TCR came from an adult in good health. Sequenced material: peripheral blood, taken on day 0 of AZD1222 vaccination. The CDR3 reads CASSLIRNGPEAFF. CDR3 bases: TGTGCCAGCAGTTTAATACGAAATGGCCCTGAAGCTTTCTTT.